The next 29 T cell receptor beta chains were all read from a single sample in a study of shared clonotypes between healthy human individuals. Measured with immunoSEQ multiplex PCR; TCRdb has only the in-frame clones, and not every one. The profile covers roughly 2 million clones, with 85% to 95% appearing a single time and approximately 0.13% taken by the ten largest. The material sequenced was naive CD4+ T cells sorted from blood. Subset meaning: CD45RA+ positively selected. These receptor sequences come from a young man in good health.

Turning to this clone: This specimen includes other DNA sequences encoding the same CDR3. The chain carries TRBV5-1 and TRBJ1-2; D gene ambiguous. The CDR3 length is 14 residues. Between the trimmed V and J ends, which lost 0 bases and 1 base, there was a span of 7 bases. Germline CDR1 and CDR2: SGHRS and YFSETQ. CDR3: CASSLVGSNYGYTF. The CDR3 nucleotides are TGCGCCAGCAGCTTGGTTGGCAGTAACTATGGCTACACCTTC.

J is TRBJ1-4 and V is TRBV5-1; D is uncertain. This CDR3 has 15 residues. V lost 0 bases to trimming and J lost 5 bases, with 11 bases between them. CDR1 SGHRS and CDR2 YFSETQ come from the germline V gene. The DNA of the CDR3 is TGCGCCAGCAGCTTGGAGATGGCCCCGAATGAAAAACTGTTTTTT. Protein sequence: CASSLEMAPNEKLFF. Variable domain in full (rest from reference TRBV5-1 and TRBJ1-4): KAGVTQTPRYLIKTRGQQVTLSCSPISGHRSVSWYQQTPGQGLQFLFEYFSETQRNKGNFPGRFSGRQFSNSRSEMNVSTLELGDSALYLCASSLEMAPNEKLFFGSGTQLSVL.

The CDR3 region is CASENSGTGDSPLHF. The DNA for the CDR3 is TGTGCCAGCGAGAACTCCGGGACAGGGGATTCACCCCTCCACTTT. The chain is built from TRBV6-1 and TRBJ1-6, with 10 bases lining up with TRBD1. The V segment lost 8 bases and the J segment 8 bases; nucleotides outside the gene matches: 9. Germline V lookup: CDR1 MNHNS, CDR2 SASEGT. The CDR3 spans 15 residues.

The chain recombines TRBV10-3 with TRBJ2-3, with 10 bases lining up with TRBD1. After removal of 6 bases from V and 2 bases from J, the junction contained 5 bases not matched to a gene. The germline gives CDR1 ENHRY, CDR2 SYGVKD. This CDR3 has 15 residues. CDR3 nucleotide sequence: TGTGCCATCAGACCGACAGGGGGCCCCACAGATACGCAGTATTTT. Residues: CAIRPTGGPTDTQYF.

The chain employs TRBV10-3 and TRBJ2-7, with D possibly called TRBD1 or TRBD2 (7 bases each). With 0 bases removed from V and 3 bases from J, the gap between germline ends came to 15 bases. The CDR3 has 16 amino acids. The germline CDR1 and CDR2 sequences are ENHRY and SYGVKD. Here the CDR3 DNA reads TGTGCCATCAGTGAGTCGTCGGCAGGGGGGGACTACGAGCAGTACTTC. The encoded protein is CAISESSAGGDYEQYF.

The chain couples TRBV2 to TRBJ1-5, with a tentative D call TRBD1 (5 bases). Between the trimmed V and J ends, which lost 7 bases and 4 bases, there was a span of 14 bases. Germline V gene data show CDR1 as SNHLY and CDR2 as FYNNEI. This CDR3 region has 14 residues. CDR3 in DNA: TGTGCCAGCACCCGGGGCGGGATTAATCAGCCCCAGCATTTT. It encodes CASTRGGINQPQHF.

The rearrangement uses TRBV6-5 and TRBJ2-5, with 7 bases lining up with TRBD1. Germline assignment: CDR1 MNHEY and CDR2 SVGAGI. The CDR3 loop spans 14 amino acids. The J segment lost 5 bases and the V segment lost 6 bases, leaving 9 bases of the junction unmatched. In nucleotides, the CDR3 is TGTGCCAGCAGAAATATAGGGGGCTGGGAGACCCAGTACTTC. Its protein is CASRNIGGWETQYF.

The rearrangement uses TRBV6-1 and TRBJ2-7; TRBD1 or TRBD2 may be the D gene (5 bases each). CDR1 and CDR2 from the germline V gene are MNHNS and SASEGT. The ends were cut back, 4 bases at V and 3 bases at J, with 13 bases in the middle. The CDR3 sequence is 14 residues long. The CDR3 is CASSGPGPLYEQYF. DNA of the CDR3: TGTGCCAGCAGTGGACCGGGACCTCTCTACGAGCAGTACTTC.

CDR3 nucleotides: TGTGCCAGCAGCTCGACACTCGCCTACGAGCAGTACTTC. Encoded protein: CASSSTLAYEQYF. The chain combines TRBV7-9 with TRBJ2-7; D is undetermined. The CDR3 spans 13 residues. Germline values: CDR1 SEHNR, CDR2 FQNEAQ (reference sequence). V lost 4 bases, J lost 2 bases, and 9 bases lay in between. The full variable domain, completed using reference TRBV7-9 and TRBJ2-7, is DTGVSQNPRHKITKRGQNVTFRCDPISEHNRLYWYRQTLGQGPEFLTYFQNEAQLEKSRLLSDRFSAERPKGSFSTLEIQRTEQGDSAMYLCASSSTLAYEQYFGPGTRLTVT.

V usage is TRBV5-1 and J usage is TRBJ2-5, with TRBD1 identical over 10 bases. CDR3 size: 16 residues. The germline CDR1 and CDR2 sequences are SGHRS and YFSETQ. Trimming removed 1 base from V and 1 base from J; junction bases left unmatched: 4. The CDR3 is CASSLQTGGIQETQYF. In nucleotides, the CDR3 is TGCGCCAGCAGCTTGCAGACAGGGGGCATCCAAGAGACCCAGTACTTC.

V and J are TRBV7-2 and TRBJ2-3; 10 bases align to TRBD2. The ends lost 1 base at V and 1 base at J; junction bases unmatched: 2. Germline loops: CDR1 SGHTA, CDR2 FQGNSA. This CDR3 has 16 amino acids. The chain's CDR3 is CASSLDLAGGTDTQYF. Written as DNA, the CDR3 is TGTGCCAGCAGCTTAGATCTAGCGGGAGGCACAGATACGCAGTATTTT.

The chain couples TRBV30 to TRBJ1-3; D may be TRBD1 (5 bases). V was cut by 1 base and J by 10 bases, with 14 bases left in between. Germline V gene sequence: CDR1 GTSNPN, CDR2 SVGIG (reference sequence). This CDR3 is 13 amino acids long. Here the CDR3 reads CAWSGGERRTIYF. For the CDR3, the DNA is TGTGCCTGGAGTGGGGGGGAAAGACGGACCATATATTTT.

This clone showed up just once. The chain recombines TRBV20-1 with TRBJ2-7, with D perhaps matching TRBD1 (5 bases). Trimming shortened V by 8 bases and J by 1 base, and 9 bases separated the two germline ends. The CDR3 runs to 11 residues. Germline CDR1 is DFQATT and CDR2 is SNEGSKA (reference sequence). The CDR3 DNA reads TGCAGTTTTGACAGTTCCTACGAGCAGTACTTC. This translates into CSFDSSYEQYF.

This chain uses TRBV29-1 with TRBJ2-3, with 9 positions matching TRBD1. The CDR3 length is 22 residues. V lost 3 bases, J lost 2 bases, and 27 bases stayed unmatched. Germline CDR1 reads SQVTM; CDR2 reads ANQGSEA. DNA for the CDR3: TGCAGCGTTGACGACAGGGGGATTAATCACCCCTCCCGGGGGAGCCTCACAGATACGCAGTATTTT. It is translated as CSVDDRGINHPSRGSLTDTQYF.

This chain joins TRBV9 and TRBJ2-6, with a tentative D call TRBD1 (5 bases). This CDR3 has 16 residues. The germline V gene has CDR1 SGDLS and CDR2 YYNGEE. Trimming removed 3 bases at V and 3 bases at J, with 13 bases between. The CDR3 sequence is CASSAQGFGGANVLTF. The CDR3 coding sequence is TGTGCCAGCAGCGCGCAGGGATTCGGTGGGGCCAACGTCCTGACTTTC.

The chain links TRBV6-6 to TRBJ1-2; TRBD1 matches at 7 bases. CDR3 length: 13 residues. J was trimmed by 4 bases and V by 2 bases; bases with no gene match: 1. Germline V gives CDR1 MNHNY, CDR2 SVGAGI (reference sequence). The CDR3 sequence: CASSYDRAYGYTF. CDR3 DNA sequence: TGTGCCAGCAGTTACGACAGGGCCTATGGCTACACCTTC.

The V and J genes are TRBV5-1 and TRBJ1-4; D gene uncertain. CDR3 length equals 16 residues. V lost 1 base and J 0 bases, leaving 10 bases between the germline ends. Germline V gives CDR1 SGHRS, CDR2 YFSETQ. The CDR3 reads CASSLTTKATNEKLFF. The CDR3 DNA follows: TGCGCCAGCAGCTTGACTACCAAGGCAACTAATGAAAAACTGTTTTTT.

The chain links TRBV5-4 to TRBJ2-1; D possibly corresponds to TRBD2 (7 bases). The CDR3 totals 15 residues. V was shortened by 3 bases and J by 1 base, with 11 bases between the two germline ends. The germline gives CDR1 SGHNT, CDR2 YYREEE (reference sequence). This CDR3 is CASSWRGGSYNEQFF. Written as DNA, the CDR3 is TGTGCCAGCAGCTGGAGGGGGGGGTCCTACAATGAGCAGTTCTTC.

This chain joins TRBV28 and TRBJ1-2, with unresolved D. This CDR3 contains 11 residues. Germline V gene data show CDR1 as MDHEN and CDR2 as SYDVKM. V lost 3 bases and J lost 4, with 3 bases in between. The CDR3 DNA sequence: TGTGCCAGCAGTTTCCCCTATGGCTACACCTTC. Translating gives CASSFPYGYTF.

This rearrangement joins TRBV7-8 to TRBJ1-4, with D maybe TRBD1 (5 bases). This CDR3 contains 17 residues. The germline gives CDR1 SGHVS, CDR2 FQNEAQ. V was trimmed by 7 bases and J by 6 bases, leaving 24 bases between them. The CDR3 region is CASTTKLGLQSDEKLFF. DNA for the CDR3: TGTGCCAGCACAACGAAATTGGGGCTCCAGTCGGATGAAAAACTGTTTTTT.

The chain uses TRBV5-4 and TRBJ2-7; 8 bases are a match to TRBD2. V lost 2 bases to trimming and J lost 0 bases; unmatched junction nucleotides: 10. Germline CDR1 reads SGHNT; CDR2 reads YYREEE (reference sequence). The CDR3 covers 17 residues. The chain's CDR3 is CASSFTGGRESSYEQYF. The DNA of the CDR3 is TGTGCCAGCAGCTTTACGGGAGGGCGGGAGAGCTCCTACGAGCAGTACTTC.

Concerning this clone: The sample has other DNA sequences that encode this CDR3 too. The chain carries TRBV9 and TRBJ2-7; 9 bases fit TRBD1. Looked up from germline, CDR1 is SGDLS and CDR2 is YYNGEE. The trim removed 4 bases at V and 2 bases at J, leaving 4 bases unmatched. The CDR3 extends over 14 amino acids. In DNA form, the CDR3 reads TGTGCCAGCAGCCCCCGACAGGGGGCCTACGAGCAGTACTTC. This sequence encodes CASSPRQGAYEQYF.

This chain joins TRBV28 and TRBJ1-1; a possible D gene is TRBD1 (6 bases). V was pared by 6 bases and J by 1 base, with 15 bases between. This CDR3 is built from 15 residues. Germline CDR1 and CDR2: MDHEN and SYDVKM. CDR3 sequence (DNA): TGTGCCAGCAGCCCCCCAGGGGCGGGGAACACTGAAGCTTTCTTT. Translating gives CASSPPGAGNTEAFF.

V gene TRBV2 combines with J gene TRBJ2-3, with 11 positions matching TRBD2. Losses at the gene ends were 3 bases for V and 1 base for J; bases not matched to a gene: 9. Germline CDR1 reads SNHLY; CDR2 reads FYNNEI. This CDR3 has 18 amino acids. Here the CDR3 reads CASSDYLAGGEGTDTQYF. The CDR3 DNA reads TGTGCCAGCAGTGATTACCTAGCGGGAGGAGAAGGCACAGATACGCAGTATTTT.

CDR3 residues: CASSSGPGGEGYTF. The DNA for the CDR3 is TGTGCCAGCAGCTCCGGCCCAGGGGGAGAAGGCTACACCTTC. The chain is built from TRBV7-2 and TRBJ1-2; TRBD1 matches 7 bases. The CDR3 has 14 residues. Germline loops: CDR1 SGHTA, CDR2 FQGNSA. V dropped 4 bases and J dropped 8; count of bases not matched to a gene: 10.

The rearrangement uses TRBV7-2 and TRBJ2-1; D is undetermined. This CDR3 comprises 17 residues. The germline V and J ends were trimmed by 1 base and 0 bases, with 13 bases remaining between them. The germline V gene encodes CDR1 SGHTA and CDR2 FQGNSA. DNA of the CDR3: TGTGCCAGCAGCTTAGAACTTGGGAAAAGCTCCTACAATGAGCAGTTCTTC. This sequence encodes CASSLELGKSSYNEQFF.

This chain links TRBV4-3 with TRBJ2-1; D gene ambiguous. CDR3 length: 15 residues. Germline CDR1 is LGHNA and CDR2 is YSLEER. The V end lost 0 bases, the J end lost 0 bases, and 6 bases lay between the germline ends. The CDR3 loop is CASSQDWSSYNEQFF. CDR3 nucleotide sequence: TGCGCCAGCAGCCAAGATTGGTCCTCCTACAATGAGCAGTTCTTC.

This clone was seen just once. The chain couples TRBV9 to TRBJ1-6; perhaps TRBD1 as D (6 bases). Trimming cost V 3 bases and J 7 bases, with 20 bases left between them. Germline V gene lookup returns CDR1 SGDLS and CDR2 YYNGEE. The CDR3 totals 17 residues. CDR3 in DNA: TGTGCCAGCAGCGACCACAGGGTGAATTCTCGAAATTCACCCCTCCACTTT. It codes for CASSDHRVNSRNSPLHF.

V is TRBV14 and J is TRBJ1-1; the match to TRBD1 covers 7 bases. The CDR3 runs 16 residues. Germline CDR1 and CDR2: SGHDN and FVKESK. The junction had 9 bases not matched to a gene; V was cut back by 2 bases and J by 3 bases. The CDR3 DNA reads TGTGCCAGCAGCCAACGCCAGGGGGTCGTCGACACTGAAGCTTTCTTT. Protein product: CASSQRQGVVDTEAFF.